This TCR beta chain was obtained from a study of T cell repertoires in cytomegalovirus infection. Germline CDR1 and CDR2: KGHDR and SFDVKD. The CDR3 sequence is 16 residues long. Trimming took 3 bases from V and 0 from J; bases not matched to a gene: 3. TCRdb fed the reads into MiXCR, producing one record per CDR3 protein. The sample carries approximately 630,000 distinct CDR3 sequences, 20% to 25% recorded once. Sequenced material: CD8+ T cells from PBMCs. The chain recombines TRBV24-1 with TRBJ2-7, with 11 bases identical to TRBD1. The sequence derives from a human donor in good health (CMV status not recorded). Some clones in this sample may be carry-over from other donors' samples. As DNA, the CDR3 is TGTGCCACCAGTGATCCGGGGACAGGGGGCTCCTACGAGCAGTACGTC. Its protein product is CATSDPGTGGSYEQYV.